This T cell receptor (beta chain) stems from a study of CXCR3-negative and CXCR3-positive naive CD8 T cells. Study findings and constraints: For CXCR3-positive naive cells, TRB CDR3s were more hydrophobic than those of CXCR3-negative naive cells.

About this clonotype itself: Antigen unknown.

All TRB cDNA libraries came from 5' RACE performed with UMI labels. TCRdb reprocessed the 5' RACE reads and keeps a single row for each CDR3 protein, giving no DNA. The specimen's table records approximately 8,800 distinct CDR3 sequences. The CDR3 spans 16 residues. Germline CDR1 and CDR2: SEHNR and FQNEAQ (reference sequence). Triplicates of about 280,000 cells were sorted from each CD8+ T cell subset. V and J are TRBV7-9 and TRBJ2-3; absent DNA, TCRdb's TRBD2 call cannot be checked. Input material: naive CXCR3+ CD8+ T cells from blood. Sample subset: CD45RO-CCR7+CD27+CD95- naive CD8+ T cells expressing CXCR3 (TNR3+). This clonotype was obtained from a human donor in good health. Some clones in this sample may be carry-over from other donors' samples. CDR3 protein: CASSGTSGGAGDTQYF.